Listed below are T cell receptor beta chains from one sample, sequenced in a study of cytomegalovirus exposure and HLA in healthy donors. Data came from immunoSEQ multiplex PCR; TCRdb stores just in-frame clones and leaves some out. The repertoire holds approximately 140,000 clones, with around 80% as singletons. The sequenced material came from PBMCs. These receptors all come from a man aged 30 to 45 in good health and CMV-seronegative. Both conserved end residues are part of each CDR3. The D gene is left open where the match is weak. Not every row has a clone size; where given, it reads once, few, many or a size class.

>-|-|TRBJ2-7|TRBV5-1
CASRDPDSNYEQYF
TGCGCCAGCAGAGATCCGGACAGCAACTACGAGCAGTACTTC
>-|-|TRBJ2-6|TRBV5-8
CASSADGISGANVLTF
TGTGCCAGCAGCGCGGACGGGATCTCTGGGGCCAACGTCCTGACTTTC
>-|-|TRBJ1-2|TRBV4-1
CASSQDSTANYGYTF
TGCGCCAGCAGCCAAGATTCGACAGCTAACTATGGCTACACCTTC
>-|-|TRBJ2-1|TRBV18
CASSPGARYNEQFF
TGTGCCAGCTCACCAGGGGCGAGGTACAATGAGCAGTTCTTC
>-|-|TRBJ2-7|TRBV11-2
CASSFYSGVSYEQYF
TGTGCCAGCAGCTTTTATTCCGGGGTCTCCTACGAGCAGTACTTC
>-|-|TRBJ2-7|TRBV10-3
CAISKDGQYEQYF
TGTGCCATCAGTAAGGACGGACAATACGAGCAGTACTTC
>-|TRBD1|TRBJ2-7|TRBV4-1
CASSQHRGRNEQYF
TGCGCCAGCAGCCAACACAGGGGGCGCAACGAGCAGTACTTC
>once|TRBD1|TRBJ2-5|TRBV28
CASSHSAGTGGGGETQYF
TGTGCCAGCAGTCACTCGGCAGGGACAGGGGGGGGTGGGGAGACCCAGTACTTC
>-|-|TRBJ2-4|TRBV2
CASKRAGENIQYF
TGTGCCAGCAAGCGGGCCGGGGAAAACATTCAGTACTTC
>once|-|TRBJ2-7|TRBV27
CASGSVVYEQYF
TGTGCCAGCGGAAGCGTGGTCTACGAGCAGTACTTC
>-|-|TRBJ2-7|TRBV28
CASGTPGPEEQYF
TGTGCCAGTGGGACTCCAGGGCCGGAGGAGCAGTACTTC
>few|-|TRBJ1-1|TRBV5-8
CASTSGVGGNTEAFF
TGTGCCAGCACCTCCGGCGTCGGGGGGAACACTGAAGCTTTCTTT
>-|-|TRBJ1-4|TRBV5-1
CASSLTGLNEKLFF
TGCGCCAGCAGCTTGACAGGTCTAAATGAAAAACTGTTTTTT
>once|TRBD1|TRBJ1-2|TRBV29-1
CSAGQDYGYTF
TGCAGCGCCGGACAGGACTATGGCTACACCTTC
>once|TRBD1|TRBJ2-1|TRBV6-1
CASSDGTGADNEQFF
TGTGCCAGCAGTGATGGGACAGGGGCCGACAATGAGCAGTTCTTC
>few|-|TRBJ1-1|TRBV5-6
CASSLDRHTEAFF
TGTGCCAGCAGCCTTGACAGACACACTGAAGCTTTCTTT
>-|TRBD1|TRBJ1-4|TRBV6-1
CASSASRDRGRWEKLFF
TGTGCCAGCAGTGCGTCCCGGGACAGGGGTCGTTGGGAAAAACTGTTTTTT
>-|-|TRBJ2-5|TRBV2
CASSELGQGLSGQYF
TGTGCCAGCAGTGAACTTGGTCAGGGCCTGTCGGGCCAGTACTTC
>-|-|TRBJ2-2|TRBV7-3
CASSSGVTGELFF
TGTGCCAGCAGCTCAGGGGTCACCGGGGAGCTGTTTTTT
>once|TRBD2|TRBJ2-7|TRBV4-1
CASSTDRASGAYEQYF
TGCGCCAGCAGTACAGACAGGGCTAGCGGGGCCTACGAGCAGTACTTC
>few|TRBD1|TRBJ1-4|TRBV6-5
CASSIQGEGKLFF
TGTGCCAGCAGCATACAGGGGGAGGGAAAACTGTTTTTT
>-|TRBD2|TRBJ2-3|TRBV4-2
CASSQDVSGRASDTQYF
TGTGCCAGCAGCCAAGATGTCAGCGGGAGGGCCTCAGATACGCAGTATTTT
>-|-|TRBJ2-7|TRBV4-1
CASSQEGAGAYEQYF
TGCGCCAGCAGCCAAGAGGGGGCGGGGGCCTACGAGCAGTACTTC
>-|TRBD1|TRBJ1-4|TRBV28
CASSRRTGATNEKLFF
TGTGCCAGCAGTCGACGAACAGGGGCGACTAATGAAAAACTGTTTTTT
>-|-|TRBJ1-3|TRBV4-1
CASSQDRFGGVIGTIYF
TGCGCCAGCAGCCAAGACAGATTCGGCGGGGTTATAGGCACCATATATTTT
>many|-|TRBJ2-6|TRBV6-1
CASSDEGGANVLTF
TGTGCCAGCAGTGACGAGGGTGGGGCCAACGTCCTGACTTTC
>-|TRBD1|TRBJ1-4|TRBV28
CASSLATGGFGKLFF
TGTGCCAGCAGTCTAGCGACAGGGGGCTTTGGAAAACTGTTTTTT
>-|-|TRBJ2-2|TRBV18
CASSPAGGIGELFF
TGTGCCAGCTCACCAGCAGGGGGGATCGGGGAGCTGTTTTTT
>-|-|TRBJ1-6|TRBV5-1
CASSLGGAYNSPLHF
TGCGCCAGCAGCTTGGGGGGCGCCTATAATTCACCCCTCCACTTT
>-|TRBD1|TRBJ1-4|TRBV19
CASSIGRTGDEKLFF
TGTGCCAGTAGTATAGGTCGGACAGGGGATGAAAAACTGTTTTTT
>-|-|TRBJ2-3|TRBV27
CASRPARSSTDTQYF
TGTGCCAGCAGGCCCGCACGGTCTAGCACAGATACGCAGTATTTT
>-|TRBD1|TRBJ1-2|TRBV27
CASSLSRGLHYGYTF
TGTGCCAGCAGTTTATCCAGGGGGTTGCACTATGGCTACACCTTC
>-|-|TRBJ1-5|TRBV9
CASSVGLDNQPQHF
TGTGCCAGCAGCGTAGGCTTAGACAATCAGCCCCAGCATTTT
>-|TRBD1|TRBJ2-5|TRBV6-6
CASSSGQGPETQYF
TGTGCCAGCAGTAGCGGACAGGGCCCAGAGACCCAGTACTTC
>-|TRBD1|TRBJ2-1|TRBV6-1
CASTSGGAYNEQFF
TGTGCCAGCACCTCAGGGGGCGCGTACAATGAGCAGTTCTTC
>-|-|TRBJ2-2|TRBV7-9
CASSLGGLQAGELFF
TGTGCCAGCAGCTTAGGGGGACTTCAAGCCGGGGAGCTGTTTTTT
>-|-|TRBJ2-2|TRBV5-6
CASSLRGNTGELFF
TGTGCCAGCAGCTTGCGGGGAAACACCGGGGAGCTGTTTTTT
>-|-|TRBJ1-4|TRBV18
CASSATATNEKLFF
TGTGCCAGCTCAGCGACAGCAACTAATGAAAAACTGTTTTTT
>-|TRBD2|TRBJ2-1|TRBV5-6
CASSFLSGGAGSNEQFF
TGTGCCAGCAGCTTCTTAAGCGGGGGGGCCGGGAGTAATGAGCAGTTCTTC
>-|TRBD1|TRBJ1-5|TRBV6-5
CASSSRQGSNQPQHF
TGTGCCAGCAGCTCCAGACAGGGTAGCAATCAGCCCCAGCATTTT
>-|-|TRBJ2-2|TRBV4-2
CASSQALGVKNTGELFF
TGTGCCAGCAGCCAAGCGCTCGGGGTAAAAAACACCGGGGAGCTGTTTTTT
>-|-|TRBJ1-4|TRBV7-9
CASSLYAGTNEKLFF
TGTGCCAGCAGCTTATACGCGGGGACTAATGAAAAACTGTTTTTT
>-|-|TRBJ2-3|TRBV11-2
CASSLGLLPGSTDTQYF
TGTGCCAGCAGCTTAGGACTCCTTCCGGGAAGCACAGATACGCAGTATTTT
>once|-|TRBJ1-2|TRBV15
CATSRDYPQGGGYTF
TGTGCCACCAGCAGAGATTACCCCCAGGGTGGTGGCTACACCTTC
>few|TRBD1|TRBJ1-1|TRBV10-1
CASRRGQGEAFF
TGCGCCAGCAGACGAGGACAGGGTGAAGCTTTCTTT
>-|TRBD2|TRBJ2-1|TRBV29-1
CSAKREGSEQFF
TGCAGCGCAAAACGGGAGGGAAGTGAGCAGTTCTTC
>-|TRBD1|TRBJ1-5|TRBV28
CASSAGQGSNQPQHF
TGTGCCAGCAGCGCAGGACAGGGGTCGAATCAGCCCCAGCATTTT
>-|-|TRBJ2-5|TRBV6-1
CASQNLGAVQETQYF
TGTGCCAGCCAGAATTTGGGGGCAGTCCAAGAGACCCAGTACTTC
>-|TRBD2|TRBJ2-1|TRBV23-1
CASSQGGRAFLEQFF
TGCGCCAGCAGTCAAGGGGGGAGGGCCTTTCTTGAGCAGTTCTTC
>-|-|TRBJ1-2|TRBV2
CASSGLIGALGGYTF
TGTGCCAGCAGTGGCCTGATAGGGGCCTTAGGTGGCTACACCTTC
>-|-|TRBJ1-2|TRBV11-2
CASSFTGYGYTF
TGTGCCAGCAGCTTCACCGGGTATGGCTACACCTTC
>-|TRBD1|TRBJ1-5|TRBV23-1
CASSLAGTGGYSNQPQHF
TGCGCCAGCAGTCTTGCCGGGACAGGGGGTTATAGCAATCAGCCCCAGCATTTT